The entry below gives a single TCR beta chain sequence along with its context. Its antigen is unknown. The donors were part of the validation cohort, which consisted of 120 subjects and was separate from the first cohort of 666 subjects. These data belong to a study of cytomegalovirus exposure and HLA in healthy donors. The overall study: The roughly 110 validation repertoires used the same platform as the approximately 620 first-cohort repertoires (as reported by a later analysis).

Trimming left V 1 base short and J 1 base short, with 17 bases between. The CDR3 has 17 amino acids. Looked up from germline, CDR1 is MGHRA and CDR2 is YSYEKL. Broader study findings: Overall, under 200 TCR beta chains were annotated as cytomegalovirus-associated. Across donors, most TCRs were seen rarely, yet some public ones were widespread.

The method was immunoSEQ multiplex PCR; TCRdb's version includes in-frame clones alone and lacks a portion of them. This repertoire shows some 87,000 clones, roughly 96% found once; its top ten account for about 1.3%. This TCR derives from a woman younger than 30 in good health and CMV-seronegative. The V and J genes are TRBV4-1 and TRBJ2-7; D might be TRBD2 (6 bases). What was sequenced was PBMCs. DNA of the CDR3: TGCGCCAGCAGCCAAGTGCGGGGCGGGACTTATTCCTACGAGCAGTACTTC. It translates to CASSQVRGGTYSYEQYF.